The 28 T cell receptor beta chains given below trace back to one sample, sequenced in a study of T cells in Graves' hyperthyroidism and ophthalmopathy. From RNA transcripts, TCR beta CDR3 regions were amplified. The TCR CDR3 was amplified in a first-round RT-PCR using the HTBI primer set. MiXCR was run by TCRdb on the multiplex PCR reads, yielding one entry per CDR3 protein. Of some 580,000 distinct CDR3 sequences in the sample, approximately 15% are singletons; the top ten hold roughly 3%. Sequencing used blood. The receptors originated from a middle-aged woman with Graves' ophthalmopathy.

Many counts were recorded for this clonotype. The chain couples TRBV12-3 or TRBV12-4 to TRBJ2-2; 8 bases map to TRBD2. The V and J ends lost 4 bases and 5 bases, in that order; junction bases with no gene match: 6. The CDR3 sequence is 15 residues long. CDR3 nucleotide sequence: TGTGCCAGCAGTTCCGGGGGGGCGGTAACCGGGGAGCTGTTTTTT. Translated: CASSSGGAVTGELFF.

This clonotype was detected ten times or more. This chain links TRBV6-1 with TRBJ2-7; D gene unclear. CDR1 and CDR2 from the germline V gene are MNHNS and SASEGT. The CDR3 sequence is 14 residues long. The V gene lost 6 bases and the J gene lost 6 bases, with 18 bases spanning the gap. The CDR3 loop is CASSPKLEGREQYF. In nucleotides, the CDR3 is TGTGCCAGCAGCCCTAAACTCGAAGGACGCGAGCAGTACTTC.

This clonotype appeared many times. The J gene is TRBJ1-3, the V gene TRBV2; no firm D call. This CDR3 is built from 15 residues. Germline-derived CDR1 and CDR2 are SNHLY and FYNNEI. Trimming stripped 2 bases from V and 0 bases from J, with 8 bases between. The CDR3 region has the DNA TGTGCCAGCAGTGAAATCCGGAGCTCTGGAAACACCATATATTTT. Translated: CASSEIRSSGNTIYF.

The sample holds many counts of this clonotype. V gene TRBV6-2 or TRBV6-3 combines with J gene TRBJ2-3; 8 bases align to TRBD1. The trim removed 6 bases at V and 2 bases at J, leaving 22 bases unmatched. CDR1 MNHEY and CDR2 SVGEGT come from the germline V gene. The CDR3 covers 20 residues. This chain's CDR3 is CASSHGWTGPRGTHTDTQYF. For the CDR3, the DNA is TGTGCCAGCAGCCACGGCTGGACAGGGCCCCGCGGCACACACACAGATACGCAGTATTTT.

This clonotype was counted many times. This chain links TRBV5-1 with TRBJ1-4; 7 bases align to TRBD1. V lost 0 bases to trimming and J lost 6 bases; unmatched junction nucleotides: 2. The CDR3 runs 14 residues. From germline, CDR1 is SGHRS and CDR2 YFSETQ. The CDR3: CASSLGQGDEKLFF. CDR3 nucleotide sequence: TGCGCCAGCAGCTTGGGACAGGGTGATGAAAAACTGTTTTTT.

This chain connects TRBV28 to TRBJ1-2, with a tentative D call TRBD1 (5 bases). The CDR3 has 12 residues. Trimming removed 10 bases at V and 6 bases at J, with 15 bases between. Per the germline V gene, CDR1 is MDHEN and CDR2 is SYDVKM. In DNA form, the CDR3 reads TGTGCCACCTGGGACGTAGGAAATGGCTACACCTTC. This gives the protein CATWDVGNGYTF.

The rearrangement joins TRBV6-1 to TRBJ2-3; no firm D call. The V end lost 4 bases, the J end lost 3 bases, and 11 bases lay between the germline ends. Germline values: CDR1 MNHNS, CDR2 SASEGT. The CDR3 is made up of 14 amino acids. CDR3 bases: TGTGCCAGCAGTGCCGGGTGGGGAACAGATACGCAGTATTTT. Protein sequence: CASSAGWGTDTQYF.

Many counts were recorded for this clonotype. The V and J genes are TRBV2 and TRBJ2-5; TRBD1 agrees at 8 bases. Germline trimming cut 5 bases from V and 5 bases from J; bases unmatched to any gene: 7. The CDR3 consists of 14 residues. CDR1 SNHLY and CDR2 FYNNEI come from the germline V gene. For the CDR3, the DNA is TGTGCCAGCAGTCGCGACAGGGGCGGGGAGACCCAGTACTTC. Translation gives CASSRDRGGETQYF. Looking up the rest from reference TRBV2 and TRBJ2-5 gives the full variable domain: EPEVTQTPSHQVTQMGQEVILRCVPISNHLYFYWYRQILGQKVEFLVSFYNNEISEKSEIFDDQFSVERPDGSNFTLKIRSTKLEDSAMYFCASSRDRGGETQYFGPGTRLLVL.

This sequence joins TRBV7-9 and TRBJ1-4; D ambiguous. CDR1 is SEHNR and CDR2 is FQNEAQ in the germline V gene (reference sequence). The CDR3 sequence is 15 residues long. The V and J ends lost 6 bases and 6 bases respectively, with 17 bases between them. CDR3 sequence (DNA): TGTGCCAGCAGTCGAGGACTTTACGGGGATGAAAAACTGTTTTTT. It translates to CASSRGLYGDEKLFF. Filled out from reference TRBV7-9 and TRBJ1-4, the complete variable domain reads DTGVSQNPRHKITKRGQNVTFRCDPISEHNRLYWYRQTLGQGPEFLTYFQNEAQLEKSRLLSDRFSAERPKGSFSTLEIQRTEQGDSAMYLCASSRGLYGDEKLFFGSGTQLSVL.

CDR3 amino acids: CSARPGLTYEQYF. The DNA of the CDR3 is TGCAGTGCACGGCCCGGACTAACCTACGAGCAGTACTTC. This sequence joins TRBV20-1 and TRBJ2-7; D perhaps matches TRBD2 (6 bases). The CDR3 has 13 amino acids. Looked up from germline, CDR1 is DFQATT and CDR2 is SNEGSKA (reference sequence). V lost 6 bases, J lost 2 bases, and 14 bases lay in between.

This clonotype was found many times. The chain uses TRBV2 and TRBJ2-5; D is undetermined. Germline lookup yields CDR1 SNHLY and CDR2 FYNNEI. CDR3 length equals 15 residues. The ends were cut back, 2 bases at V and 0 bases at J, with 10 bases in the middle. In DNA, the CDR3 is TGTGCCAGCAGTGAATCCGACCGAAACCAAGAGACCCAGTACTTC. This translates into CASSESDRNQETQYF.

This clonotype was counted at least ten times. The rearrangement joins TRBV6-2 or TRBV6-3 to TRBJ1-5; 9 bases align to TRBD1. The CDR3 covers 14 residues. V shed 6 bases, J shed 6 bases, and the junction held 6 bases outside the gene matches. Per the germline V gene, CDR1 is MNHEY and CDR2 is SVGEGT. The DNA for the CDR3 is TGTGCCAGCAGCCAGACAGGGGGTTTTCAGCCCCAGCATTTT. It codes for CASSQTGGFQPQHF.

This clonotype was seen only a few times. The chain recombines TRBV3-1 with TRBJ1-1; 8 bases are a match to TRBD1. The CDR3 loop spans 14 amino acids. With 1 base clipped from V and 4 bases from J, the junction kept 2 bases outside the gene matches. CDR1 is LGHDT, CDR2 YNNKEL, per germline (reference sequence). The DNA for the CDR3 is TGTGCCAGCAGCCAAGTCAGGGGGCGCACTGAAGCTTTCTTT. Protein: CASSQVRGRTEAFF. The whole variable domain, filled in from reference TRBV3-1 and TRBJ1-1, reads DTAVSQTPKYLVTQMGNDKSIKCEQNLGHDTMYWYKQDSKKFLKIMFSYNNKELIINETVPNRFSPKSPDKAHLNLHINSLELGDSAVYFCASSQVRGRTEAFFGQGTRLTVV.

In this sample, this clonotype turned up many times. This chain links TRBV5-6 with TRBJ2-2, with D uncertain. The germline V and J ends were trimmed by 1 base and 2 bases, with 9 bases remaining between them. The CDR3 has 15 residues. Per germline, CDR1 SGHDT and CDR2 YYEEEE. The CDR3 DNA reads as TGTGCCAGCAGCTTGATGGGCAGAAACACCGGGGAGCTGTTTTTT. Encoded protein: CASSLMGRNTGELFF.

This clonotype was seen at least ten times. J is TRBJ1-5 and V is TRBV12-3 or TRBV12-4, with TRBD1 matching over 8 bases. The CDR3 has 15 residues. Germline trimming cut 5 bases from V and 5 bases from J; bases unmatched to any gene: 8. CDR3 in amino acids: CASSLHRGKHQPQHF. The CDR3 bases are TGTGCCAGCAGTCTACACAGGGGGAAGCATCAGCCCCAGCATTTT.

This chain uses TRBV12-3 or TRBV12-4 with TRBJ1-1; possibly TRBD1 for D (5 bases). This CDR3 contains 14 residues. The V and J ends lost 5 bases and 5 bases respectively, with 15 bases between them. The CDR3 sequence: CASSPPAGLTEAFF. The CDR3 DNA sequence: TGTGCCAGCAGTCCTCCGGCAGGGTTGACTGAAGCTTTCTTT.

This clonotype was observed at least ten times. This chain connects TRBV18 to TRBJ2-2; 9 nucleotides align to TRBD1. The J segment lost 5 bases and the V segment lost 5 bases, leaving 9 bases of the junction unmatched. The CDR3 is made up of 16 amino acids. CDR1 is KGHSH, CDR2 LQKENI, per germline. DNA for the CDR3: TGTGCCAGCTCATCGGGGACAGGGATAATAACCGGGGAGCTGTTTTTT. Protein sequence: CASSSGTGIITGELFF.

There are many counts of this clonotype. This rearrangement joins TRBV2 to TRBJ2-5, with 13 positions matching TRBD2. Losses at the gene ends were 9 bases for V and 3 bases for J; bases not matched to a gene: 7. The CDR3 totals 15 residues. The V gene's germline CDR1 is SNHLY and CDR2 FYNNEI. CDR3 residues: CASHSGTSGKETQYF. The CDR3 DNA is TGTGCCAGTCATTCCGGGACTAGCGGGAAAGAGACCCAGTACTTC. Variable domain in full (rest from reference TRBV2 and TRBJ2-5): EPEVTQTPSHQVTQMGQEVILRCVPISNHLYFYWYRQILGQKVEFLVSFYNNEISEKSEIFDDQFSVERPDGSNFTLKIRSTKLEDSAMYFCASHSGTSGKETQYFGPGTRLLVL.

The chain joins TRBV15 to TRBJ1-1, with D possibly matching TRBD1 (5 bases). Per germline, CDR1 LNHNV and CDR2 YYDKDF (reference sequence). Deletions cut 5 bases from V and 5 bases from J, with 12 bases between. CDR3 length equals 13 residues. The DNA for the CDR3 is TGTGCCACCAGCCGCCAAAAGGGGACTGAAGCTTTCTTT. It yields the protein CATSRQKGTEAFF.

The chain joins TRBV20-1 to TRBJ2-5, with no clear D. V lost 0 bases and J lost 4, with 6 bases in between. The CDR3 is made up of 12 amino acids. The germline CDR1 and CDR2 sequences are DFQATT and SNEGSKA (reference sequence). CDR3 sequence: CSARDARETQYF. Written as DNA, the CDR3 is TGCAGTGCTAGAGATGCTCGAGAGACCCAGTACTTC.

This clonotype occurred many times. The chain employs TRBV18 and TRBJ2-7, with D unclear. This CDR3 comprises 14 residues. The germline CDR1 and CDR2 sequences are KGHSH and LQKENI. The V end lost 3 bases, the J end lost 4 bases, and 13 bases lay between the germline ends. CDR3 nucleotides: TGTGCCAGCTCACCTTCAGGTAATTCATACGAGCAGTACTTC. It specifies CASSPSGNSYEQYF.

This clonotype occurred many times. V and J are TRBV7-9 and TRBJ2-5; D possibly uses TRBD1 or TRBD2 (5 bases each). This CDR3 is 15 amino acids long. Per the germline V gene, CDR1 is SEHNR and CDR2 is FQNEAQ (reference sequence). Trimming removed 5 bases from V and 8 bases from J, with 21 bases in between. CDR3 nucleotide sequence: TGTGCCAGCAGCCTACCCGGGACGGACCTAGGAACCCAGTACTTC. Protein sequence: CASSLPGTDLGTQYF.

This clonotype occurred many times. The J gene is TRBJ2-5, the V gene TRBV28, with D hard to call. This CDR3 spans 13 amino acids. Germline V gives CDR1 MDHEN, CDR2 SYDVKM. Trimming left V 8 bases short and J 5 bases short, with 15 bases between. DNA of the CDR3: TGTGCCAGCTTCAGCCCGGATAGGGAGACCCAGTACTTC. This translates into CASFSPDRETQYF.

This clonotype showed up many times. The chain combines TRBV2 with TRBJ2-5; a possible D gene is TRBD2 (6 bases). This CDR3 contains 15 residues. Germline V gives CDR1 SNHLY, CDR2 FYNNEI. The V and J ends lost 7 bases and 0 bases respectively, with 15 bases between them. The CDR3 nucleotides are TGTGCCAGCAACGGGGACTCCCTGTACCAAGAGACCCAGTACTTC. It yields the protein CASNGDSLYQETQYF.

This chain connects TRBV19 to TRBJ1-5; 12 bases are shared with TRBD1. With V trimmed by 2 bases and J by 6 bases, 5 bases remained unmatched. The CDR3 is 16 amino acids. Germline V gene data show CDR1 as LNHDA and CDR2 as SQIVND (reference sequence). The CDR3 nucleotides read TGTGCCAGTAGTATACCGGGACAGGGGGCTCTTCAGCCCCAGCATTTT. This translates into CASSIPGQGALQPQHF.

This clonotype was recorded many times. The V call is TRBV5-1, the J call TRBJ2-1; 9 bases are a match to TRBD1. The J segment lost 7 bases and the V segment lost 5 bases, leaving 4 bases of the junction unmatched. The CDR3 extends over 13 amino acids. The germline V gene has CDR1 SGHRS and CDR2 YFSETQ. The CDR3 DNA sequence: TGCGCCAGCAGGGGACAGGGAGGAAATGAGCAGTTCTTC. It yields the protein CASRGQGGNEQFF.

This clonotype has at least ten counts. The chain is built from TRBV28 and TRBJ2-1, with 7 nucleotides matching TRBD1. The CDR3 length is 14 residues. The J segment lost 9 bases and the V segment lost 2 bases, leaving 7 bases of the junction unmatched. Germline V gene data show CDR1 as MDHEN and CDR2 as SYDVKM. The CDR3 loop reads CASSLSEGASEQFF. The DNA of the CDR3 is TGTGCCAGCAGTTTAAGTGAGGGGGCGAGTGAGCAGTTCTTC. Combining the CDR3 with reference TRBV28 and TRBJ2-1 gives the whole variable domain DVKVTQSSRYLVKRTGEKVFLECVQDMDHENMFWYRQDPGLGLRLIYFSYDVKMKEKGDIPEGYSVSREKKERFSLILESASTNQTSMYLCASSLSEGASEQFFGPGTRLTVL.

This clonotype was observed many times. The CDR3 DNA is TGTGCCAGCAGTTTAGTGGACTACTTGGCGCAGTTCTTC. Amino acid sequence: CASSLVDYLAQFF. J is TRBJ2-1 and V is TRBV28; TRBD2 might be the D (6 bases). Looked up from germline, CDR1 is MDHEN and CDR2 is SYDVKM. The CDR3 contains 13 residues. V was trimmed by 2 bases and J by 12 bases, leaving 14 bases between them.